This T cell receptor (beta chain) was identified in a study of blood T cell repertoires in COVID-19 (dated by TCRdb to the early 2020s). At the level of the whole study: The collaborator samples originated in the United States, Italy and Spain and spanned the acute and convalescent phases of COVID-19. Sample metadata almost always included a de-identified subject ID, COVID-19 status, age in years and sex. The prospective study material was composed of cDNA or gDNA derived from T cells, B-cell-depleted T cells, or PBMCs. The samples were drawn from two sources: the first 160 participants of the ongoing ImmuneRACE study, and about 1,300 subjects contributed by 6 global collaborators. The dataset comprised deeply sampled blood TCRbeta repertoires from subjects exposed to, actively infected with, or recovered from COVID-19. The repertoires were released in a freely available public database intended as a resource for research on the immune response to SARS-CoV-2. HLA class I and class II types, where available, came from metadata supplied by the sample provider rather than from assay-based typing. The paper's findings and limits, for the study overall: How much clinical and demographic metadata was included differed by source and by participant, and the metadata was provided uncurated.

CDR1 and CDR2 (MDHEN, SYDVKM) derive from the germline V gene. Spanning cysteine to phenylalanine, the CDR3 consists of 12 amino acids. Kept here is only the CDR3 DNA, which spans 36 bases and is read in frame from base 1. The V end loses 5 bases and the J end loses 12 bases, and a stretch of 11 bases separates them. TCRbeta CDR3 regions were amplified from genomic DNA by means of the immunoSEQ Assay, a bias-controlled multiplex PCR. As for how the authors treated the data: Nucleated cell counts per sample were estimated from amplification of reference gene primers within the assay. To quantify the absolute abundance of each unique TCRbeta CDR3 rearrangement, sequence reads were collapsed and filtered. Productive Simpson clonality was computed per sample as the square root of Simpson's diversity index over productive rearrangements. The table comes from immuneACCESS by way of TCRdb, which keeps in-frame sequences with V and J called. Part of the clones is missing from these tables; in studies checked, under half for an unresolved V gene and the rest for unknown reasons. From that table come the V and J calls and clone size; the DNA was used to work out D and trimming. This sample lists roughly 81,000 clones; approximately 90% were detected once. Approximately 12% of the sample lies in the top ten.

Whole blood was collected in K2EDTA tubes by collaborating institutions according to the institutions' own protocols. For TCRbeta analysis, collaborator samples were shipped as frozen whole blood, as isolated PBMCs, or as DNA extracted from either sample type. This clone was observed a handful of times. Its binding antigen is unknown. Base-call qualities are not available, and no considerably larger clone is one nucleotide away. The sample taken for sequencing was peripheral blood. Rearrangement joined TRBV28 to TRBJ1-6; the D gene identity is not certain. The clonotype comes from a man aged 65 to 85 with active or convalescent COVID-19. The base sequence is TGTGCCAGCAGTCCCCCACGGGGACCCCTCCACTTT. Its protein reads: CASSPPRGPLHF.